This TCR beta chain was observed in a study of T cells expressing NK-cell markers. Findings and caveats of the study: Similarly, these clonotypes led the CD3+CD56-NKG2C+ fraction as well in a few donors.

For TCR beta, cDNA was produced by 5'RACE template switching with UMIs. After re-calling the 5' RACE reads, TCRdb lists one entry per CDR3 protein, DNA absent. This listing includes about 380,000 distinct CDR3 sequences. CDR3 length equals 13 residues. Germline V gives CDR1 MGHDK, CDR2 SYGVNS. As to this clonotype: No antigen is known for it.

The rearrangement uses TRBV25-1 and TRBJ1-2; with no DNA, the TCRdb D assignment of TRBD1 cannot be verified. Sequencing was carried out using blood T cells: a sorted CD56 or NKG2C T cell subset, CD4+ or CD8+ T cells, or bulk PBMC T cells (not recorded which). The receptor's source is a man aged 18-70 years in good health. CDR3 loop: CASSEFPGHGYTF.